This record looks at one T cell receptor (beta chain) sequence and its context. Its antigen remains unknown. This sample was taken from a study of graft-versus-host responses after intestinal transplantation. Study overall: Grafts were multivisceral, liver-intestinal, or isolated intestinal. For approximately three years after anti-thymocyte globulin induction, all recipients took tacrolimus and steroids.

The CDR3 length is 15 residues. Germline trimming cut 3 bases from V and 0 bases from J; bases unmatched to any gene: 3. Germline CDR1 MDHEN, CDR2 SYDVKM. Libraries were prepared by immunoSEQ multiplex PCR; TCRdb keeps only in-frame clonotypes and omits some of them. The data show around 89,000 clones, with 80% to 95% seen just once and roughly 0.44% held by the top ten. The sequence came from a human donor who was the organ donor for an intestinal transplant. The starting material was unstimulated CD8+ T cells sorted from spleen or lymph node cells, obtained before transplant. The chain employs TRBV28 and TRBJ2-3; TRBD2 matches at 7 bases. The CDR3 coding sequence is TGTGCCAGCAGTTTGGGGCGGGGGAGCACAGATACGCAGTATTTT. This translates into CASSLGRGSTDTQYF.